This T cell receptor (beta chain) was retrieved from a study of response to subunit inactivated influenza vaccine. CDR1 is SQVTM and CDR2 is ANQGSEA in the germline V gene. V lost 0 bases, J lost 7 bases, and 16 bases lay in between. The CDR3 is 15 amino acids. TCRdb fed the RT-PCR reads into MiXCR, producing one record per CDR3 protein. Of roughly 700,000 distinct CDR3 sequences listed, 14% are singletons. This clonotype appeared a few times. The antigen is undetermined. Broader study findings: Researchers suggested that each seasonal influenza vaccination recruits few new T cells.

The J gene is TRBJ2-1, the V gene TRBV29-1, with a weak D call TRBD1 (6 bases). This TCR derives from a man aged 50 or older who received an inactivated influenza vaccine. Sequenced here: PBMCs from blood, sampled approximately 15 days before vaccination. CDR3 nucleotides: TGCAGCGTTGAAGATCGGCAGGGGCTTGGAAATGAGCAGTTCTTC. Its protein product is CSVEDRQGLGNEQFF.